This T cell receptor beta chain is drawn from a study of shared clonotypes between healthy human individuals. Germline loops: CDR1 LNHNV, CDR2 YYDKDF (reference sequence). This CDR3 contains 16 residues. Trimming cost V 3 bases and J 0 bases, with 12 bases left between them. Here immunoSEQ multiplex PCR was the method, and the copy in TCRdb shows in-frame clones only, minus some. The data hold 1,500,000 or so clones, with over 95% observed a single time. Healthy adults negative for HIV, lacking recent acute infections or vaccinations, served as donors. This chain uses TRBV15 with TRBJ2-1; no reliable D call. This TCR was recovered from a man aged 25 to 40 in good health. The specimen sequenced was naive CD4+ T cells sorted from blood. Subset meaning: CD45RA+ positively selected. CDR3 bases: TGTGCCACCAGCAGCTACGGCAGGAGCTCCTACAATGAGCAGTTCTTC. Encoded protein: CATSSYGRSSYNEQFF. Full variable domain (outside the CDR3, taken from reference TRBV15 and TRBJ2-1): DAMVIQNPRYQVTQFGKPVTLSCSQTLNHNVMYWYQQKSSQAPKLLFHYYDKDFNNEADTPDNFQSRRPNTSFCFLDIRSPGLGDTAMYLCATSSYGRSSYNEQFFGPGTRLTVL.